Listed here are 5 T cell receptor beta chains from one sample, sequenced in a study of PD-L1 blockade in urothelial cancer. Some clones are missing from TCRdb's copy, which holds only in-frame ones; the method was immunoSEQ multiplex PCR. The sample carries fewer than 95,000 clones, roughly 89% recorded once. The time point here: pretreatment peripheral blood. Source: PBMCs, taken around atezolizumab (anti-PD-L1) treatment. The receptors derive from a man in his sixties with urothelial cancer.

The V and J genes are TRBV10-3 and TRBJ1-2, with D hard to call. V shed 3 bases and J shed 5 bases, with 10 bases lying between them. The CDR3 loop spans 13 amino acids. Germline V CDR1 and CDR2: ENHRY, SYGVKD. CDR3: CAISENEGYGYTF. For the CDR3, the DNA is TGTGCCATCAGTGAAAATGAGGGATATGGCTACACCTTC.

This rearrangement joins TRBV12-2 to TRBJ1-5; the table calls TRBD1, which could not be checked here. TRBV12-2 is tagged as a pseudogene. CDR3 length: 15 residues. The CDR3 DNA follows: TGTGCAAGTCGCTTAGCGGCAGTCAGCAATCAGCCCCAGCATTTT. As protein: CASRLAAVSNQPQHF.

This chain joins TRBV12-5 and TRBJ1-1; TRBD1 might be the D (6 bases). This CDR3 comprises 14 residues. Trimming took 5 bases from V and 1 from J, leaving 11 bases between them. The germline V gene has CDR1 LGHNT and CDR2 FRNRAP. CDR3 amino acids: CASGGPGQNTEAFF. The CDR3 DNA sequence: TGTGCTAGTGGTGGACCGGGACAGAACACTGAAGCTTTCTTT. Together with reference TRBV12-5 and TRBJ1-1, the CDR3 gives the full variable domain: DARVTQTPRHKVTEMGQEVTMRCQPILGHNTVFWYRQTMMQGLELLAYFRNRAPLDDSGMPKDRFSAEMPDATLATLKIQPSEPRDSAVYFCASGGPGQNTEAFFGQGTRLTVV.

This clone was seen a single time. This chain uses TRBV10-3 with TRBJ2-1; 8 nucleotides match TRBD2. The CDR3 loop spans 16 amino acids. V was clipped by 0 bases and J by 3 bases; unmatched bases: 4. Germline CDR1 and CDR2: ENHRY and SYGVKD. The CDR3, as DNA: TGTGCCATCAGTGAGTCGACTAGCGCCGACTACAATGAGCAGTTCTTC. Translated: CAISESTSADYNEQFF.

V gene TRBV18 combines with J gene TRBJ2-5; a possible D gene is TRBD2 (6 bases). The CDR3 length is 15 residues. V lost 6 bases, J lost 2 bases, and 16 bases lay in between. Germline V gene sequence: CDR1 KGHSH, CDR2 LQKENI. DNA for the CDR3: TGTGCCAGCTCCCCCCCCGCGGGGATACAAGAGACCCAGTACTTC. This codes for CASSPPAGIQETQYF.